This T cell receptor (beta chain) emerged from a study of cytomegalovirus exposure and HLA in healthy donors. The CDR3 is 15 amino acids. V shed 4 bases and J shed 7 bases, with 19 bases lying between them. Germline CDR1 is LNHDA and CDR2 is SQIVND (reference sequence). Both 60 Vbeta primers and 13 Jbeta primers went into the PCR. Using immunoSEQ multiplex PCR, the repertoire was profiled, and TCRdb retains in-frame clones only, with some absent. This sample's table has around 74,000 clones. The sequenced sample was PBMCs. The V gene is TRBV19, the J gene TRBJ1-1; TRBD1 might be the D (6 bases). This receptor was obtained from a man aged 50 to 59 in good health and CMV-seropositive. For the CDR3, the DNA is TGTGCCAGTAGTAGCAGAGGGACAATTCTAAATGAAGCTTTCTTT. Translation: CASSSRGTILNEAFF.